These T cell receptor beta chains were read from a single sample in a study of beta chain features in type 1 diabetes. Measured with immunoSEQ multiplex PCR; TCRdb has only the in-frame clones, and not every one. The sample carries 200,000 to 250,000 clones, about 71% recorded once. Sequencing input: naive CD4+ T cells from blood. Every receptor here comes from a man aged 30 to 45 in good health. Each CDR3 is given with its conserved first and last residue.

V: TRBV4-2; CDR3: CASSQGVDSPLHF
V: TRBV4-3; CDR3: CASSQDIKRGRQKETQYF
V: TRBV18; CDR3: CASSPLTGAYEQYF
V: TRBV7-9; CDR3: CASNPGGNSRYEQYF
V: TRBV30; CDR3: CAWSVGGSAFF
V: TRBV7-9; CDR3: CASSSFQGQLYNEQFF
V: TRBV11-2; CDR3: CASSPGGGLQETQYF
V: TRBV7-2; CDR3: CASSLDPRTGRQTQYF
V: TRBV29-1; CDR3: CSVKAGTGAYEQYF
V: TRBV2; CDR3: CASRGLVGTDTQYF
V: TRBV10-3; CDR3: CAISESGENIQYF
V: TRBV30; CDR3: CAWSVRDIHSGEQYF
V: TRBV7-9; CDR3: CASSLDSDYGYTF
V: TRBV29-1; CDR3: CSVVGQTLYNEQFF
V: TRBV6-6; CDR3: CASSYSGGRNFNEQFF
V: TRBV7-2; CDR3: CASSTGGLAGGPYEQYF
V: TRBV12-5; CDR3: CASGLGWDEQFF
V: TRBV29-1; CDR3: CSAGAGGGEQYF
V: TRBV29-1; CDR3: CSVDGQGRRKTQYF
V: TRBV9; CDR3: CASSPQPSGLGNIQYF
V: TRBV4-1; CDR3: CASSRLADQETQYF
V: TRBV30; CDR3: CAWRTSGLSEQYF
V: TRBV11-2; CDR3: CASSSSQGRQFF
V: TRBV5-5; CDR3: CASSRDDNNQPQHF
V: TRBV19; CDR3: CASRKEFSYNEQFF
V: TRBV10-3; CDR3: CAISELIEKLFF
V: TRBV18; CDR3: CASSPGQIYEQYF
V: TRBV7-9; CDR3: CASSPRRLNTEAFF
V: TRBV30; CDR3: CAWSVGGRLGNEQFF
V: TRBV12-5; CDR3: CASGNGLAGADTQYF
V: TRBV30; CDR3: CALGQGGNQPQHF
V: TRBV7-2; CDR3: CASSPNIGYGYTF
V: TRBV30; CDR3: CAWAPPGGSPLHF
V: TRBV6-1; CDR3: CASRRRGSTDTQYF
V: TRBV30; CDR3: CAFTTRVQETQYF